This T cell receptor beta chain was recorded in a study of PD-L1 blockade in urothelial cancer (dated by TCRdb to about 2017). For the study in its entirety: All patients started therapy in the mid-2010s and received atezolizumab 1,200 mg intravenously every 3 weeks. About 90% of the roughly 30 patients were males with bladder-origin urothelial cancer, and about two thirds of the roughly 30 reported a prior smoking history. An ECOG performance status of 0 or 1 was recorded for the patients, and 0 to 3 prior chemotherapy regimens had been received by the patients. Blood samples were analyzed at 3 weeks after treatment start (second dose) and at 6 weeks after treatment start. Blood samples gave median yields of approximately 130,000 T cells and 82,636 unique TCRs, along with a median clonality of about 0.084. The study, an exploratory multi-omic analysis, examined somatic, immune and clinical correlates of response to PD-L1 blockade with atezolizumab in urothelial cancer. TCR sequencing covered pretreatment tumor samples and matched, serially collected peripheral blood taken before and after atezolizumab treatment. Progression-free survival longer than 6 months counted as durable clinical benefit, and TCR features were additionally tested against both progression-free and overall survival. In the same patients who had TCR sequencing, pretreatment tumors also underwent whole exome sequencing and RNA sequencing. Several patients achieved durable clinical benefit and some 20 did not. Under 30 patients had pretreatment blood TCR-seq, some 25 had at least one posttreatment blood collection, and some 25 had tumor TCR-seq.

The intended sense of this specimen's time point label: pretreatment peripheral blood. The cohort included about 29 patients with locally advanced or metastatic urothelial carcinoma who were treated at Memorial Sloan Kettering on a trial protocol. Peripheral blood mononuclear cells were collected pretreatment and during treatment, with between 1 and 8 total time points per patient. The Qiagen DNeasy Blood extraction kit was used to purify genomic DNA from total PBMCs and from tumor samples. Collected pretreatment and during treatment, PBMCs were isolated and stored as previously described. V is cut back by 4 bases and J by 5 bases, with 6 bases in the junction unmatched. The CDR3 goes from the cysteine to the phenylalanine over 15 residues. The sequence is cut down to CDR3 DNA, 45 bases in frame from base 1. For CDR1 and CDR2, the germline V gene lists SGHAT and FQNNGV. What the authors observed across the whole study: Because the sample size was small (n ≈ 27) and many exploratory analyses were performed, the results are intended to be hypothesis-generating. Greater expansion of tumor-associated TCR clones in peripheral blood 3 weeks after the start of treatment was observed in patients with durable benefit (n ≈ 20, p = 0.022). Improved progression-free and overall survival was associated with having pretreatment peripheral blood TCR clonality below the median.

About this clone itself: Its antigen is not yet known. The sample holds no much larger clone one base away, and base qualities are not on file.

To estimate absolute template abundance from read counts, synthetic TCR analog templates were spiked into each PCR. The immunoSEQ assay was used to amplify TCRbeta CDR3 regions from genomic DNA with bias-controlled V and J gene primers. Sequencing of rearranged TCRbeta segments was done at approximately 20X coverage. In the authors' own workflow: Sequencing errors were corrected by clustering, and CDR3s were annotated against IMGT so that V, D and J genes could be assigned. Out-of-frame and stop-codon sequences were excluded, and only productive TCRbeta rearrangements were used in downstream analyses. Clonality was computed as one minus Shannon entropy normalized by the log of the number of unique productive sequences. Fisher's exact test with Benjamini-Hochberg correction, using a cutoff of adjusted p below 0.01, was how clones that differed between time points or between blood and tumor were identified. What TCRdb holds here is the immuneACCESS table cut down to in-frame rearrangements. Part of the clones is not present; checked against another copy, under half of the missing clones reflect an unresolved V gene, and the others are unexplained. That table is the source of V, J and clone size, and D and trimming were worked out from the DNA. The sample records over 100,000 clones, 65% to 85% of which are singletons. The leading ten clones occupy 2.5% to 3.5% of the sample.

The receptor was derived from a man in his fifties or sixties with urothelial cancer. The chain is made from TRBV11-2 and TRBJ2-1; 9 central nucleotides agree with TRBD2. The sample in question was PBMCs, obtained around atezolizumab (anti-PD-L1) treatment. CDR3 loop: CASSSIAGGNNEQFF. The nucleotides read TGTGCCAGCAGCTCGATCGCGGGAGGGAACAATGAGCAGTTCTTC. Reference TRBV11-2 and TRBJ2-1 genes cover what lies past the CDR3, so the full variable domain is EAGVAQSPRYKIIEKRQSVAFWCNPISGHATLYWYQQILGQGPKLLIQFQNNGVVDDSQLPKDRFSAERLKGVDSTLKIQPAKLEDSAVYLCASSSIAGGNNEQFFGPGTRLTVL.